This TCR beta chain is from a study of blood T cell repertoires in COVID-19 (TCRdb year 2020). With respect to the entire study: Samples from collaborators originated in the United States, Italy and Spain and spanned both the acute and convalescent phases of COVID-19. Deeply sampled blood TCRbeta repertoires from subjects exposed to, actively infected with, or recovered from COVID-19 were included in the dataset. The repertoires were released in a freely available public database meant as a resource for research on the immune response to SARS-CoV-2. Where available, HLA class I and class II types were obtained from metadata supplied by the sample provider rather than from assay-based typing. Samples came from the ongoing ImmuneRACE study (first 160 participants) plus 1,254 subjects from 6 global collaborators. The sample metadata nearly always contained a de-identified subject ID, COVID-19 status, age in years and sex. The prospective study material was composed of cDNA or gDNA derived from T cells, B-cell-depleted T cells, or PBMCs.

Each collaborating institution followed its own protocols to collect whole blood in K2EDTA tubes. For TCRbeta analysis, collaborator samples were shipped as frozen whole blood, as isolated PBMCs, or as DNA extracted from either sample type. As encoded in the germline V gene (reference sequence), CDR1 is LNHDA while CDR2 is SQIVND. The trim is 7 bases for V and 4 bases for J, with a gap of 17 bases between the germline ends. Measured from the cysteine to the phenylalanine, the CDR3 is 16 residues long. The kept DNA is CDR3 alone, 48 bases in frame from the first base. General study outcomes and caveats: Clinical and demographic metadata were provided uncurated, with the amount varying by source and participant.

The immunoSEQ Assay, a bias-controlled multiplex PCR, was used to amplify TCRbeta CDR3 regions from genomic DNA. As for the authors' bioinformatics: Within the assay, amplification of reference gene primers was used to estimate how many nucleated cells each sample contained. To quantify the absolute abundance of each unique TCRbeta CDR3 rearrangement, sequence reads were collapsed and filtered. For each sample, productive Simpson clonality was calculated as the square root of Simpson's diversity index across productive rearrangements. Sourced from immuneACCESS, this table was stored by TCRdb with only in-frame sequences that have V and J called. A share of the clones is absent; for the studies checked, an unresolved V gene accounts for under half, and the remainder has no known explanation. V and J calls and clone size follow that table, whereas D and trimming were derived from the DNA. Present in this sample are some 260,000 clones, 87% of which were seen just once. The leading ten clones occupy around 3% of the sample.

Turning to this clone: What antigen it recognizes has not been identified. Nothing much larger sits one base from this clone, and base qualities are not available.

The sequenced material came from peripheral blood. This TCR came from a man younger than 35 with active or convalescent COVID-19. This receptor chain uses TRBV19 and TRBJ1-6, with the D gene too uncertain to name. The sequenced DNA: TGTGCCAGTAATGCGTCCCGCGCGAGATATAATTCACCCCTCCACTTT. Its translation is CASNASRARYNSPLHF. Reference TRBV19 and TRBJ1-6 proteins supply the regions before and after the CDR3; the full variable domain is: DGGITQSPKYLFRKEGQNVTLSCEQNLNHDAMYWYRQDPGQGLRLIYYSQIVNDFQKGDIAEGYSVSREKKESFPLTVTSAQKNPTAFYLCASNASRARYNSPLHFGNGTRLTVT.